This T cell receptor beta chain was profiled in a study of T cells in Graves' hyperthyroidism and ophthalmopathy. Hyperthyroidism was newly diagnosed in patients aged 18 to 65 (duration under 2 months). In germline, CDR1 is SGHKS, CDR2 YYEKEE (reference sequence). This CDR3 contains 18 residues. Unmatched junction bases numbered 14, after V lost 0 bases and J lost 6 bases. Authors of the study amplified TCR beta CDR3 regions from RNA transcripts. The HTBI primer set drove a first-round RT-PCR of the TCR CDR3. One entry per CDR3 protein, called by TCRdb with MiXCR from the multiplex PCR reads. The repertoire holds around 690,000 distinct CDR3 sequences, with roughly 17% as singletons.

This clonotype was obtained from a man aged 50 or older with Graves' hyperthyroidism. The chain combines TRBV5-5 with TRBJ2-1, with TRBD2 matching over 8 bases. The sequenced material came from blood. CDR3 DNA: TGTGCCAGCAGCTTGGCTACTAGCGGTCACCCCTCCGGCAATGAGCAGTTCTTC. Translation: CASSLATSGHPSGNEQFF. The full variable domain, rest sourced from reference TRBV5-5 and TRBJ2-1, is DAGVTQSPTHLIKTRGQQVTLRCSPISGHKSVSWYQQVLGQGPQFIFQYYEKEERGRGNFPDRFSARQFPNYSSELNVNALLLGDSALYLCASSLATSGHPSGNEQFFGPGTRLTVL.